These 32 T cell receptor beta chains originate from one sample sequenced in a study of metastatic and nonmetastatic thyroid tumors. TCRdb used MiXCR to call clones anew from the PCR reads. The data contain around 50,000 clones, approximately 20% of them singletons. Every patient was untreated before thyroid surgery. Source material: blood. The receptors derive from a male donor with papillary thyroid cancer or a benign thyroid nodule (not recorded which). Some clones in this sample may be carry-over from other donors' samples.

This clone appeared many times. The chain links TRBV15 to TRBJ2-3; D tentatively reads TRBD1 or TRBD2 (5 bases each). The CDR3 covers 14 residues. V was clipped by 4 bases and J by 8 bases, with 16 bases between them. Looked up from germline, CDR1 is LNHNV and CDR2 is YYDKDF (reference sequence). CDR3 DNA: TGTGCCACCAGCAACCGGGACCGGGCTCCTACGCAGTATTTT. Amino acids: CATSNRDRAPTQYF. The full variable domain, in which reference TRBV15 and TRBJ2-3 provide the parts outside the CDR3, is DAMVIQNPRYQVTQFGKPVTLSCSQTLNHNVMYWYQQKSSQAPKLLFHYYDKDFNNEADTPDNFQSRRPNTSFCFLDIRSPGLGDTAMYLCATSNRDRAPTQYFGPGTRLTVL.

The V call is TRBV4-1, the J call TRBJ1-1, with D uncertain. The CDR3 spans 15 residues. Trimming took 7 bases from V and 0 from J, leaving 15 bases between them. Germline V gives CDR1 MGHRA, CDR2 YSYEKL. The CDR3 spells CASTTPDGMNTEAFF. The CDR3 DNA reads as TGCGCCAGCACAACGCCGGACGGAATGAACACTGAAGCTTTCTTT.

This clone occurred a few times. The chain has TRBV12-3 or TRBV12-4 and TRBJ2-7; no reliable D call. The length of the CDR3 is 13 residues. Deletions cut 3 bases from V and 6 bases from J, with 12 bases between. The CDR3 here is CASSFRVTGEQYF. Written as DNA, the CDR3 is TGTGCCAGCAGTTTTAGGGTGACGGGCGAGCAGTACTTC.

This clone was picked up a small number of times. The genes are TRBV10-3 and TRBJ2-2; TRBD2 is a possible D gene (5 bases). The CDR3 length is 13 residues. The V gene's germline CDR1 is ENHRY and CDR2 SYGVKD. Trimming took 10 bases from V and 5 from J, leaving 14 bases between them. The CDR3: CATKSGSTGELFF. The CDR3 DNA reads as TGTGCCACCAAGAGTGGGAGTACCGGGGAGCTGTTTTTT.

This clone was seen only once. V and J are TRBV20-1 and TRBJ1-2; D ambiguous. Germline V gene data show CDR1 as DFQATT and CDR2 as SNEGSKA (reference sequence). The V and J ends lost 0 bases and 5 bases respectively, with 10 bases between them. This CDR3 has 13 residues. The CDR3 loop is CSAREHGVYGYTF. In DNA form, the CDR3 reads TGCAGTGCTAGAGAACATGGGGTATATGGCTACACCTTC.

V gene TRBV7-9 combines with J gene TRBJ2-7; TRBD1 agrees at 8 bases. V shed 5 bases and J 9 bases; nucleotides not matched to a gene: 15. Germline CDR1 and CDR2: SEHNR and FQNEAQ (reference sequence). The CDR3 has 15 residues. Here the CDR3 reads CASSLIWTGTIRQYF. In DNA, the CDR3 is TGTGCCAGCAGCCTAATCTGGACAGGGACAATACGGCAGTACTTC. The whole variable domain, filled in from reference TRBV7-9 and TRBJ2-7, reads DTGVSQNPRHKITKRGQNVTFRCDPISEHNRLYWYRQTLGQGPEFLTYFQNEAQLEKSRLLSDRFSAERPKGSFSTLEIQRTEQGDSAMYLCASSLIWTGTIRQYFGPGTRLTVT.

This clone has ten or more counts. The sample has other DNA sequences that encode this CDR3 too. The rearrangement uses TRBV9 and TRBJ2-7, with 9 nucleotides matching TRBD2. With V trimmed by 2 bases and J by 9 bases, 15 bases remained unmatched. CDR1 SGDLS and CDR2 YYNGEE come from the germline V gene. The CDR3 sequence is 16 residues long. The CDR3 region is CASSVPGVSGGLGQYF. The CDR3 coding sequence is TGTGCCAGCAGCGTTCCAGGGGTTAGCGGGGGTCTCGGGCAGTACTTC. The variable domain in full, completed from reference TRBV9 and TRBJ2-7, reads DSGVTQTPKHLITATGQRVTLRCSPRSGDLSVYWYQQSLDQGLQFLIQYYNGEERAKGNILERFSAQQFPDLHSELNLSSLELGDSALYFCASSVPGVSGGLGQYFGPGTRLTVT.

This clone was picked up a small number of times. This clone may be a read error of a much larger clone one base away. V gene TRBV28 combines with J gene TRBJ2-7; the match to TRBD1 covers 12 bases. CDR1 MDHEN and CDR2 SYDVKM come from the germline V gene. The CDR3 contains 14 residues. CDR3 in DNA: TGTGCCAGCTACGGGGACAGGGGGCGTCACGAGCAGCACTTC. It yields the protein CASYGDRGRHEQHF.

This clone was found a few times. The sample carries other DNA sequences with the same CDR3. This chain connects TRBV2 to TRBJ2-7; 9 nucleotides line up with TRBD1. This CDR3 is built from 15 residues. Germline assignment: CDR1 SNHLY and CDR2 FYNNEI. CDR3 sequence (DNA): TGTGCAGGACACGGACAGGGGACGAGCTCCTACGAGCAGTACTTC. It specifies CAGHGQGTSSYEQYF.

This clone was detected ten times or more. The V gene is TRBV24-1, the J gene TRBJ1-2; unclear D gene. The CDR3 consists of 12 residues. Deletions cut 4 bases from V and 7 bases from J, with 9 bases between. Germline loops: CDR1 KGHDR, CDR2 SFDVKD. The CDR3 protein is CATSEGYTGYTF. DNA of the CDR3: TGTGCCACCAGTGAGGGGTATACTGGCTACACCTTC.

The J gene is TRBJ1-5, the V gene TRBV12-3 or TRBV12-4; the D gene is possibly TRBD1 (6 bases). The CDR3 length is 13 residues. V lost 3 bases, J lost 5 bases, and 8 bases lay in between. This CDR3 reads CASSLDRYQPQHF. The CDR3 coding sequence is TGTGCCAGCAGTTTGGACAGATATCAGCCCCAGCATTTT.

This chain links TRBV4-1 with TRBJ2-7; TRBD2 matches 12 bases. J lost 2 bases, V lost 1 base, and 3 bases had no gene match. The CDR3 loop spans 16 amino acids. Germline V gives CDR1 MGHRA, CDR2 YSYEKL. CDR3 loop: CASSQGASGRAYEQYF. DNA of the CDR3: TGCGCCAGCAGCCAAGGAGCTAGCGGGAGGGCCTACGAGCAGTACTTC.

With regard to this clone: This could be a read error, since a much larger clone is one nucleotide away. V usage is TRBV20-1 and J usage is TRBJ1-1; D is unresolved. Trimming cost V 8 bases and J 10 bases, with 14 bases left between them. CDR3 length: 10 amino acids. From germline, CDR1 is DFQATT and CDR2 SNEGSKA (reference sequence). The CDR3 DNA follows: TGCAGTTTTACGGACCTTGGAGCTTTCTTT. It yields the protein CSFTDLGAFF.

This clone was observed many times. CDR3 in amino acids: CASSVVRDRDQPQHF. Here the CDR3 DNA reads TGTGCCAGCAGCGTAGTCCGGGACAGGGATCAGCCCCAGCATTTT. This chain connects TRBV9 to TRBJ1-5; 9 bases are a match to TRBD1. The CDR3 sequence is 15 residues long. Trimming cost V 0 bases and J 5 bases; bases outside gene matches: 3. In germline, CDR1 is SGDLS, CDR2 YYNGEE.

This clone was recorded many times. CDR3 sequence: CASTAGTTREQYF. The CDR3 nucleotides are TGTGCCAGCACTGCGGGGACAACTCGCGAGCAGTACTTC. The chain uses TRBV27 and TRBJ2-7; D tentatively reads TRBD1 or TRBD2 (6 bases each). The germline V gene encodes CDR1 MNHEY and CDR2 SMNVEV (reference sequence). The ends were cut back, 7 bases at V and 6 bases at J, with 16 bases in the middle. The CDR3 runs to 13 residues.

This clone was recorded at least ten times. This chain links TRBV3-1 with TRBJ2-2, with 10 positions matching TRBD2. Germline CDR1 reads LGHDT; CDR2 reads YNNKEL (reference sequence). V was clipped by 6 bases and J by 5 bases; unmatched bases: 6. This CDR3 has 15 residues. The CDR3 region has the DNA TGTGCCAGCAGTCCTAGCGGGAGTTGGACCGGGGAGCTGTTTTTT. Amino acid sequence: CASSPSGSWTGELFF.

This clone came up many times. V and J are TRBV5-1 and TRBJ2-3; a weak D match, TRBD2 (6 bases). The CDR3 totals 15 residues. V shed 2 bases and J shed 4 bases, with 14 bases lying between them. Germline V gene sequence: CDR1 SGHRS, CDR2 YFSETQ. CDR3 region: CASSFHSGRADTQYF. CDR3 in DNA: TGCGCCAGCAGCTTCCATAGCGGCAGAGCAGATACGCAGTATTTT.

This chain joins TRBV19 and TRBJ1-2; tentatively, D is TRBD1 (6 bases). This CDR3 region has 13 residues. Germline V gene lookup returns CDR1 LNHDA and CDR2 SQIVND (reference sequence). The CDR3 is CGAKGGSARGYTF. CDR3 sequence (DNA): TGTGGGGCCAAGGGGGGTTCTGCGCGAGGCTACACCTTC. Complete variable domain (other parts from reference TRBV19 and TRBJ1-2): DGGITQSPKYLFRKEGQNVTLSCEQNLNHDAMYWYRQDPGQGLRLIYYSQIVNDFQKGDIAEGYSVSREKKESFPLTVTSAQKNPTAFYLCGAKGGSARGYTFGSGTRLTVV.

This clone was seen many times. This chain connects TRBV4-1 to TRBJ2-3, with a weak D call TRBD2 (7 bases). The CDR3 loop spans 16 amino acids. The V end lost 3 bases, the J end lost 6 bases, and 19 bases lay between the germline ends. CDR1 and CDR2 (germline): MGHRA, YSYEKL. The CDR3 DNA follows: TGCGCCAGCAGCCACCCAGTGAGGGGGGGTCGGGATACGCAGTATTTT. Protein: CASSHPVRGGRDTQYF.

The rearrangement joins TRBV20-1 to TRBJ2-7; 9 bases align to TRBD2. Germline V gene sequence: CDR1 DFQATT, CDR2 SNEGSKA (reference sequence). V shed 3 bases, J shed 6 bases, and the junction held 12 bases outside the gene matches. The CDR3 is 15 residues long. This CDR3 is CSASSAGGNRGEQYF. CDR3 coding DNA: TGCAGTGCTAGTAGTGCGGGGGGGAATCGGGGCGAGCAGTACTTC.

Points on this clone: At one end the junction does not follow the germline gene, possibly because of a read error. The V call is TRBV5-8, the J call TRBJ2-1; D call uncertain. Germline CDR1 SGHTS, CDR2 YDEGEE. CDR3 size: 13 residues. The CDR3 DNA reads TGTGCCGGCAGCCTGTACAGAAGCAATGAGCAGTTCTTC. This codes for CAGSLYRSNEQFF.

In its sample, this clone was seen a few times. The genes are TRBV6-4 and TRBJ2-1, with TRBD2 matching 10 bases. This CDR3 is built from 16 residues. Germline values: CDR1 MRHNA, CDR2 SNTAGT. Germline trimming cut 0 bases from V and 7 bases from J; bases unmatched to any gene: 6. CDR3 region: CASSDSTSGRHNEQFF. CDR3 nucleotide sequence: TGTGCCAGCAGTGACTCGACTAGCGGGCGACATAATGAGCAGTTCTTC.

The V gene is TRBV7-3, the J gene TRBJ1-6; D gene unclear. CDR1 is SGHTA, CDR2 FQGTGA, per germline. The CDR3 is made up of 17 amino acids. V was clipped by 4 bases and J by 5 bases, with 18 bases between them. The CDR3 DNA reads TGTGCCAGCAGCTCGTACGGACGGAGATTTCATAATTCACCCCTCCACTTT. Its translation is CASSSYGRRFHNSPLHF.

This clone was detected ten times or more. V usage is TRBV5-5 and J usage is TRBJ1-2; weak D call: TRBD1 (5 bases). CDR1 and CDR2 (germline): SGHKS, YYEKEE (reference sequence). With 1 base removed from V and 3 bases from J, the gap between germline ends came to 13 bases. The CDR3 sequence is 15 residues long. Here the CDR3 reads CASSLYPGNHYGYTF. The DNA for the CDR3 is TGTGCCAGCAGCTTGTACCCAGGGAACCACTATGGCTACACCTTC.

This clone was detected many times. The genes are TRBV4-2 and TRBJ1-1; possible D gene TRBD1, 6 bases. Germline values: CDR1 LGHNA, CDR2 YNFKEQ. V lost 1 base to trimming and J lost 1 base, with 13 bases between them. The CDR3 runs 16 residues. Here the CDR3 reads CASSQGPGGANTEAFF. The CDR3 coding sequence is TGTGCCAGCAGCCAAGGGCCCGGGGGGGCGAACACTGAAGCTTTCTTT.

The chain combines TRBV12-3 or TRBV12-4 with TRBJ2-7; 7 nucleotides agree with TRBD1. The CDR3 is 14 residues long. V lost 5 bases to trimming and J lost 4 bases; unmatched junction nucleotides: 8. DNA of the CDR3: TGTGCCAGCAGTCGAACCGGGACAGAATACGAGCAGTACTTC. It yields the protein CASSRTGTEYEQYF.

This clone was found many times. V and J are TRBV5-6 and TRBJ2-2; D call uncertain. This CDR3 comprises 16 residues. Germline values: CDR1 SGHDT, CDR2 YYEEEE. Trimming removed 0 bases at V and 1 base at J, with 10 bases between. The CDR3 coding sequence is TGTGCCAGCAGCTTGGATGGGGTGGGGAACACCGGGGAGCTGTTTTTT. Residues: CASSLDGVGNTGELFF.

At least ten counts were recorded for this clone. The rearrangement joins TRBV29-1 to TRBJ1-4; D possibly corresponds to TRBD1 (6 bases). CDR3 length: 16 amino acids. Germline values: CDR1 SQVTM, CDR2 ANQGSEA. The V end lost 4 bases, the J end lost 1 base, and 16 bases lay between the germline ends. CDR3 sequence (DNA): TGCAGCGTTGCGGAAGGGGGTCTGCTAACTAATGAAAAACTGTTTTTT. Translation gives CSVAEGGLLTNEKLFF.

In this sample, this clone turned up a few times. The chain couples TRBV13 to TRBJ1-2; D gene ambiguous. Trimming took 4 bases from V and 4 from J, leaving 7 bases between them. This CDR3 spans 12 amino acids. CDR1 is PRHDT and CDR2 is FYEKMQ in the germline V gene (reference sequence). Here the CDR3 DNA reads TGTGCCAGCAGCTCCGGATCCTATGGCTACACCTTC. This sequence encodes CASSSGSYGYTF.

This chain connects TRBV18 to TRBJ2-2, with 7 bases aligning to TRBD1. V shed 4 bases, J shed 5 bases, and the junction held 7 bases outside the gene matches. There are 15 residues in the CDR3. Germline V gene sequence: CDR1 KGHSH, CDR2 LQKENI. The CDR3 region has the DNA TGTGCCAGCTCACGACAGGGACAGATAACCGGGGAGCTGTTTTTT. It specifies CASSRQGQITGELFF.

This clone came up many times. The gene calls are TRBV5-1 and TRBJ2-4, with no clear D. Trimming shortened V by 0 bases and J by 1 base, and 5 bases separated the two germline ends. CDR3 size: 14 residues. Per the germline V gene, CDR1 is SGHRS and CDR2 is YFSETQ. CDR3 residues: CASSLGGAKNIQYF. In nucleotides, the CDR3 is TGCGCCAGCAGCTTGGGGGGTGCCAAAAACATTCAGTACTTC.

This clone was seen ten or more times. The chain joins TRBV6-2 or TRBV6-3 to TRBJ2-3, with D tentatively TRBD1 (5 bases). Germline CDR1 is MNHEY and CDR2 is SVGEGT. CDR3 length: 17 amino acids. Deletions cut 2 bases from V and 0 bases from J, with 15 bases between. CDR3 amino acids: CASSYTDSALSTDTQYF. As DNA, the CDR3 is TGTGCCAGCAGTTACACAGACAGCGCCCTGAGCACAGATACGCAGTATTTT.